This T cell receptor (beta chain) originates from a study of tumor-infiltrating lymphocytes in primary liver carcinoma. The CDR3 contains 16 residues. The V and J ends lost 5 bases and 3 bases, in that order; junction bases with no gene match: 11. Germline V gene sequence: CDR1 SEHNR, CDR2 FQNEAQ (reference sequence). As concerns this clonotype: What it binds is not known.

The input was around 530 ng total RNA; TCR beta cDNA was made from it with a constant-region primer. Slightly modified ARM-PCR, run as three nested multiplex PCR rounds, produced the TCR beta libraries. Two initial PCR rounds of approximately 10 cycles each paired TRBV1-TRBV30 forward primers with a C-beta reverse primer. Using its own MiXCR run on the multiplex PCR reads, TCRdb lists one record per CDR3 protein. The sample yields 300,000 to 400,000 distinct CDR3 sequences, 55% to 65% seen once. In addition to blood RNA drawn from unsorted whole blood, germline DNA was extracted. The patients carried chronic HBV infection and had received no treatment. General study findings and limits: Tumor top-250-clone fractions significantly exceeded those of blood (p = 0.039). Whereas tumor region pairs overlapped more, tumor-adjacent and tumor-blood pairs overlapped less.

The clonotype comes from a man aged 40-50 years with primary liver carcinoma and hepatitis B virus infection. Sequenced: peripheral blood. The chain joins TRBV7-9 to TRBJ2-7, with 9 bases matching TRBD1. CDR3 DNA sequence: TGTGCCAGCAGCCAAGCGCGGGGACAGGGAATCTACGAGCAGTACTTC. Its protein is CASSQARGQGIYEQYF.